Included here is one T cell receptor beta chain sequence, with context. The target antigen is unknown. This specimen comes from a study of cytomegalovirus exposure and HLA in healthy donors. Findings of the study overall: In an earlier analysis, about 87% or about 30%: the productive usage of most TCR beta V segments. Most TCR sequences proved rare, with some public TCRs found in many donors. Reportedly, a later analysis found an Asian-associated ancestry cluster had fewer N-insertions than the roughly 670-donor mean.

60 Vbeta and 13 Jbeta primers were used in PCR. Assay: immunoSEQ multiplex PCR; the TCRdb copy retains only in-frame clones and omits some. Here the sample spans 45,000 to 65,000 clones, 77% being singletons. The length of the CDR3 is 13 residues. Looked up from germline, CDR1 is MNHEY and CDR2 is SMNVEV (reference sequence). The V end lost 3 bases, the J end lost 9 bases, and 12 bases lay between the germline ends. This chain joins TRBV27 and TRBJ2-1; D is perhaps TRBD2 (6 bases). This TCR derives from a middle-aged woman in good health and CMV-seropositive. Material: PBMCs. The CDR3, as DNA: TGTGCCAGCAGTTTGGGGGAGGTCGGTGAGCAGTTCTTC. Amino acids: CASSLGEVGEQFF.